These 27 T cell receptor beta chains originate from one sample sequenced in a study of Ad26.COV2.S vaccination and SARS-CoV-2 variants. As for treatment: roughly 20 received Ad26.COV2.S at low or high dose, single or two shots; roughly 5 received placebo; per-sample allocation not given. Sampling occurred on day 63 after the first vaccine or placebo injection. Using immunoSEQ multiplex PCR, the repertoire was profiled, and TCRdb retains in-frame clones only, with some absent. The sample gives some 390,000 clones, about 85% of which show up once; 3% to 3.5% is in the top ten. The sample in question was peripheral blood, obtained in a trial of Ad26.COV2.S vaccine versus placebo. Receptors originate from a person aged 18-65 years who received the Ad26.COV2.S COVID-19 vaccine or a placebo.

V is TRBV3-1 (or the pseudogene TRBV3-2) and J is TRBJ1-2; 9 bases agree with TRBD1. The V segment lost 4 bases and the J segment 9 bases; nucleotides outside the gene matches: 12. The CDR3 length is 15 residues. Germline loops: CDR1 LGHDT, CDR2 YNNKEL (reference sequence). This CDR3 reads CASSPERGQGTSYTF. DNA for the CDR3: TGTGCCAGCAGCCCCGAACGGGGACAGGGCACCAGCTACACCTTC.

This CDR3 is CASAISPSQPQHF. CDR3 in DNA: TGTGCCAGCGCCATCAGTCCCTCTCAGCCCCAGCATTTT. This sequence joins TRBV6-5 and TRBJ1-5; D is undetermined. This CDR3 has 13 amino acids. Looked up from germline, CDR1 is MNHEY and CDR2 is SVGAGI. The ends were cut back, 8 bases at V and 6 bases at J, with 14 bases in the middle.

V and J are TRBV19 and TRBJ1-1; D unclear. Germline-derived CDR1 and CDR2 are LNHDA and SQIVND (reference sequence). V lost 4 bases to trimming and J lost 5 bases, with 11 bases between them. This CDR3 has 13 amino acids. The CDR3 DNA reads as TGTGCCAGTAGTACCGGGAGAAAGACTGAAGCTTTCTTT. It encodes CASSTGRKTEAFF. The whole variable domain, filled in from reference TRBV19 and TRBJ1-1, reads DGGITQSPKYLFRKEGQNVTLSCEQNLNHDAMYWYRQDPGQGLRLIYYSQIVNDFQKGDIAEGYSVSREKKESFPLTVTSAQKNPTAFYLCASSTGRKTEAFFGQGTRLTVV.

A few counts support this clone. The V and J genes are TRBV5-4 and TRBJ2-7; 7 bases line up with TRBD1. V gave up 4 bases and J gave up 4 bases; unmatched junction bases: 5. The length of the CDR3 is 13 residues. The germline V gene encodes CDR1 SGHNT and CDR2 YYREEE (reference sequence). CDR3 DNA sequence: TGTGCCAGCAGCACATACAGGGGTTACGAGCAGTACTTC. The encoded protein is CASSTYRGYEQYF.

This rearrangement joins TRBV5-1 to TRBJ2-7; 7 bases match TRBD1. Germline assignment: CDR1 SGHRS and CDR2 YFSETQ. J lost 3 bases, V lost 0 bases, and 6 bases had no gene match. This CDR3 contains 15 residues. CDR3 amino acids: CASSLGPGQLYEQYF. CDR3 nucleotide sequence: TGCGCCAGCAGCTTGGGGCCGGGACAGCTCTACGAGCAGTACTTC.

The chain combines TRBV29-1 with TRBJ2-5; D may be TRBD1 or TRBD2 (6 bases each). Germline V gene data show CDR1 as SQVTM and CDR2 as ANQGSEA. With 3 bases removed from V and 4 bases from J, the gap between germline ends came to 15 bases. The CDR3 covers 14 residues. The CDR3: CSVDVTGAGETQYF. CDR3 coding DNA: TGCAGCGTTGATGTTACGGGGGCGGGAGAGACCCAGTACTTC.

This chain links TRBV4-1 with TRBJ1-2; 9 bases align to TRBD1. The CDR3 extends over 16 amino acids. Trimming cost V 2 bases and J 4 bases; bases outside gene matches: 8. CDR1 is MGHRA, CDR2 YSYEKL, per germline. The CDR3 bases are TGCGCCAGCAGCCAAAGGGGGACAGGGTTTATCTATGGCTACACCTTC. Residues: CASSQRGTGFIYGYTF.

CDR3 in DNA: TGTGCCAGCAGTGAAACCAGAGGGGAAAAACTGTTTTTT. Its protein is CASSETRGEKLFF. The rearrangement joins TRBV6-1 to TRBJ1-4, with no clear D. Germline V gene lookup returns CDR1 MNHNS and CDR2 SASEGT. CDR3 length equals 13 residues. The V end lost 2 bases, the J end lost 8 bases, and 9 bases lay between the germline ends.

On this clone: This may stem from a read error, because a much larger clone lies one nucleotide away. The chain employs TRBV4-3 and TRBJ1-3; no firm D call. The CDR3 totals 13 residues. Deletions cut 1 base from V and 2 bases from J, with 3 bases between. Germline loops: CDR1 LGHNA, CDR2 YSLEER. The CDR3 here is CASSQVPGNTIYF. DNA for the CDR3: TGCGCCAGCAGCCAAGTACCTGGAAACACCATATATTTT.

The chain carries TRBV27 and TRBJ2-5, with no clear D. The CDR3 contains 13 residues. Germline assignment: CDR1 MNHEY and CDR2 SMNVEV (reference sequence). Trimming cost V 5 bases and J 0 bases, with 7 bases left between them. CDR3 amino acids: CASSPQYQETQYF. The CDR3 DNA reads as TGTGCCAGCAGTCCGCAGTACCAAGAGACCCAGTACTTC.

This sequence joins TRBV5-1 and TRBJ2-3; no definite D call. Germline CDR1 reads SGHRS; CDR2 reads YFSETQ. The V end was cut by 4 bases, the J end by 6 bases, with 18 bases between. This CDR3 comprises 15 residues. The CDR3 region has the DNA TGCGCCAGCAGCCAAGATCCCCCCCCCGCCGATACGCAGTATTTT. This sequence encodes CASSQDPPPADTQYF. The complete variable domain, with remaining parts taken from reference TRBV5-1 and TRBJ2-3, reads KAGVTQTPRYLIKTRGQQVTLSCSPISGHRSVSWYQQTPGQGLQFLFEYFSETQRNKGNFPGRFSGRQFSNSRSEMNVSTLELGDSALYLCASSQDPPPADTQYFGPGTRLTVL.

The V call is TRBV7-2, the J call TRBJ2-5; 12 nucleotides agree with TRBD2. With V trimmed by 5 bases and J by 5 bases, 12 bases remained unmatched. CDR1 and CDR2 from the germline V gene are SGHTA and FQGNSA. This CDR3 spans 17 amino acids. The CDR3 DNA reads TGTGCCAGCAGCCCGAGACCTAGCGGGGGGGCCGTGGAGACCCAGTACTTC. Amino acids: CASSPRPSGGAVETQYF.

This clone appeared once. This chain joins TRBV5-1 and TRBJ2-7; tentatively, D is TRBD2 (6 bases). Germline values: CDR1 SGHRS, CDR2 YFSETQ. Trimming stripped 0 bases from V and 7 bases from J, with 17 bases between. There are 15 residues in the CDR3. CDR3 in DNA: TGCGCCAGCAGCTTGGTGGGGAACCACGGGGGAGAGCAGTACTTC. This gives the protein CASSLVGNHGGEQYF. Combining the CDR3 with reference TRBV5-1 and TRBJ2-7 gives the whole variable domain KAGVTQTPRYLIKTRGQQVTLSCSPISGHRSVSWYQQTPGQGLQFLFEYFSETQRNKGNFPGRFSGRQFSNSRSEMNVSTLELGDSALYLCASSLVGNHGGEQYFGPGTRLTVT.

The CDR3 nucleotides are TGTGCCAGCTCACCATTGCTAAACACTGAAGCTTTCTTT. Amino acids: CASSPLLNTEAFF. The chain carries TRBV18 and TRBJ1-1; no firm D call. This CDR3 is 13 amino acids long. Germline CDR1 is KGHSH and CDR2 is LQKENI. The V and J ends lost 2 bases and 2 bases respectively, with 6 bases between them.

CDR3 DNA: TGCAGCGTTGATGCGGGGGGTGGCGAGACCCAGTACTTC. Protein: CSVDAGGGETQYF. The rearrangement links TRBV29-1 to TRBJ2-5; 8 bases match TRBD2. V trimming: 3 bases; J trimming: 5 bases; junction bases outside the gene matches: 5. The CDR3 covers 13 residues. From germline, CDR1 is SQVTM and CDR2 ANQGSEA.

The rearrangement joins TRBV6-5 to TRBJ2-7; TRBD1 is a possible D gene (5 bases). V gave up 8 bases and J gave up 6 bases, with 14 bases separating them. CDR1 MNHEY and CDR2 SVGAGI come from the germline V gene. This CDR3 has 12 residues. The CDR3 here is CASGQGPSEQYF. The CDR3 DNA reads TGTGCCAGCGGCCAGGGTCCCTCCGAGCAGTACTTC.

V gene TRBV6-6 combines with J gene TRBJ1-2; TRBD1 matches at 9 bases. Germline CDR1 reads MNHNY; CDR2 reads SVGAGI (reference sequence). V trimming: 6 bases; J trimming: 2 bases; junction bases outside the gene matches: 4. The CDR3 loop spans 14 amino acids. CDR3 nucleotides: TGTGCCAGCAGCAGGACAGGGGAGAACTATGGCTACACCTTC. Translating gives CASSRTGENYGYTF.

The chain couples TRBV18 to TRBJ2-5; 14 positions agree with TRBD2. The CDR3 has 17 residues. After removal of 2 bases from V and 4 bases from J, the junction contained 6 bases not matched to a gene. Germline V CDR1 and CDR2: KGHSH, LQKENI. CDR3 in DNA: TGTGCCAGCTCACCAGTGGGGACTAGCGGGGGTCGAGAGACCCAGTACTTC. It codes for CASSPVGTSGGRETQYF. The full variable domain, rest sourced from reference TRBV18 and TRBJ2-5, is NAGVMQNPRHLVRRRGQEARLRCSPMKGHSHVYWYRQLPEEGLKFMVYLQKENIIDESGMPKERFSAEFPKEGPSILRIQQVVRGDSAAYFCASSPVGTSGGRETQYFGPGTRLLVL.

The chain couples TRBV6-2 or TRBV6-3 to TRBJ2-2; no reliable D call. In germline, CDR1 is MNHEY, CDR2 SVGEGT. Trimming stripped 2 bases from V and 6 bases from J, with 10 bases between. This CDR3 contains 14 residues. CDR3 bases: TGTGCCAGCAGTTACGGGGATGTCTCCGGGGAGCTGTTTTTT. Translating gives CASSYGDVSGELFF.

The chain recombines TRBV25-1 with TRBJ1-6, with 7 positions matching TRBD1. The CDR3 sequence is 13 residues long. The V and J ends lost 4 bases and 10 bases, in that order; junction bases with no gene match: 4. Germline loops: CDR1 MGHDK, CDR2 SYGVNS. Here the CDR3 reads CASSVTGDSPLHF. The CDR3 coding sequence is TGTGCCAGCAGTGTAACAGGGGACTCACCCCTCCACTTT.

The CDR3 protein is CASRELAGGTGELFF. DNA of the CDR3: TGTGCCAGCAGAGAGCTAGCGGGGGGCACCGGGGAGCTGTTTTTT. This chain links TRBV9 with TRBJ2-2, with 11 nucleotides matching TRBD2. Germline V lookup: CDR1 SGDLS, CDR2 YYNGEE. The J segment lost 4 bases and the V segment lost 5 bases, leaving 4 bases of the junction unmatched. The CDR3 sequence is 15 residues long.

V and J are TRBV6-6 and TRBJ2-6, with D unclear. V lost 5 bases to trimming and J lost 0 bases, with 11 bases between them. Looked up from germline, CDR1 is MNHNY and CDR2 is SVGAGI (reference sequence). This CDR3 contains 16 residues. This CDR3 reads CASSVGRNSGANVLTF. Written as DNA, the CDR3 is TGTGCCAGCAGTGTAGGACGTAACTCTGGGGCCAACGTCCTGACTTTC.

This chain joins TRBV3-1 (or the pseudogene TRBV3-2) and TRBJ1-5, with D hard to call. The CDR3 has 13 residues. The V gene lost 3 bases and the J gene lost 1 base, with 4 bases spanning the gap. Germline loops: CDR1 LGHDT, CDR2 YNNKEL (reference sequence). DNA of the CDR3: TGTGCCAGCAGCCACGGGAGCAATCAGCCCCAGCATTTT. It encodes CASSHGSNQPQHF.

V is TRBV5-3 and J is TRBJ1-1; no clear D. TRBV5-3 is an ORF, and what it does is uncertain. There are 16 residues in the CDR3. The germline V and J ends were trimmed by 4 bases and 1 base, with 17 bases remaining between them. The CDR3 DNA reads as TGTGCCAGAAGCATCAAGCGCCGGGCTCCGAACACTGAAGCTTTCTTT. Translating gives CARSIKRRAPNTEAFF.

This clone was seen only a few times. V usage is TRBV7-2 and J usage is TRBJ2-7; tentatively, D is TRBD1 (5 bases). Germline V gene lookup returns CDR1 SGHTA and CDR2 FQGNSA. Trimming took 5 bases from V and 3 from J, leaving 17 bases between them. The CDR3 contains 15 residues. CDR3 nucleotide sequence: TGTGCCAGCAGCAGAATCCCGACAGCAGGCTACGAGCAGTACTTC. Residues: CASSRIPTAGYEQYF.

This sequence joins TRBV11-2 and TRBJ1-6; 8 bases map to TRBD1. The trim removed 4 bases at V and 5 bases at J, leaving 13 bases unmatched. CDR1 is SGHAT and CDR2 is FQNNGV in the germline V gene. This CDR3 is built from 18 residues. CDR3: CASSSSSISGGNNSPLHF. The DNA for the CDR3 is TGTGCCAGCAGCTCTAGTTCTATTTCAGGGGGCAATAATTCACCCCTCCACTTT.

The chain is built from TRBV5-6 and TRBJ2-3; D possibly matches TRBD1 or TRBD2 (6 bases each). The CDR3 has 17 amino acids. V lost 0 bases and J 0 bases, leaving 14 bases between the germline ends. Per the germline V gene, CDR1 is SGHDT and CDR2 is YYEEEE. The CDR3 is CASSLAKGGRSTDTQYF. In nucleotides, the CDR3 is TGTGCCAGCAGCTTGGCCAAAGGGGGGCGTAGCACAGATACGCAGTATTTT. Complete variable domain (other parts from reference TRBV5-6 and TRBJ2-3): DAGVTQSPTHLIKTRGQQVTLRCSPKSGHDTVSWYQQALGQGPQFIFQYYEEEERQRGNFPDRFSGHQFPNYSSELNVNALLLGDSALYLCASSLAKGGRSTDTQYFGPGTRLTVL.